A single sample gave rise to the 24 T cell receptor beta chains below, sequenced in a study of shared clonotypes between healthy human individuals. TCRdb keeps only in-frame clones here, not all; method: immunoSEQ multiplex PCR. The sample contains some 2 million clones, roughly 94% of which appear only once. The sequenced sample was naive CD4+ T cells sorted from blood. As to subset: CD45RA+ positively selected. The receptors originated from a man younger than 30 in good health.

The chain has TRBV4-3 and TRBJ2-1; D gene ambiguous. This CDR3 is 13 amino acids long. CDR1 is LGHNA, CDR2 YSLEER, per germline. The V gene lost 0 bases and the J gene lost 12 bases, with 12 bases spanning the gap. CDR3 in DNA: TGCGCCAGCAGCCAAGAGTCACGGAGCTTGCAGTTCTTC. This encodes CASSQESRSLQFF.

To note about this clone: Other nucleotide sequences in the sample specify the same CDR3. V is TRBV2 and J is TRBJ2-1; unclear D gene. Between the trimmed V and J ends, which lost 3 bases and 3 bases, there was a span of 9 bases. The germline V gene encodes CDR1 SNHLY and CDR2 FYNNEI. CDR3 size: 14 residues. The CDR3 sequence: CASSDRRYYNEQFF. The CDR3 nucleotides read TGTGCCAGCAGTGACAGACGGTACTACAATGAGCAGTTCTTC.

The chain employs TRBV7-2 and TRBJ1-1, with D uncertain. Trimming stripped 3 bases from V and 1 base from J, with 6 bases between. The CDR3 has 13 residues. Per the germline V gene, CDR1 is SGHTA and CDR2 is FQGNSA. CDR3 protein: CASSFFRNTEAFF. The CDR3 DNA sequence: TGTGCCAGCAGCTTTTTTAGGAACACTGAAGCTTTCTTT.

This rearrangement joins TRBV25-1 to TRBJ1-4, with D maybe TRBD1 (5 bases). Trimming left V 7 bases short and J 7 bases short, with 16 bases between. Germline CDR1 is MGHDK and CDR2 is SYGVNS. The CDR3 has 14 amino acids. The CDR3 loop reads CASKSPGGGEKLFF. CDR3 in DNA: TGTGCCAGCAAATCCCCGGGGGGGGGTGAAAAACTGTTTTTT.

The chain recombines TRBV19 with TRBJ1-1; D may be TRBD1 (5 bases). The CDR3 length is 15 residues. V dropped 4 bases and J dropped 0 bases, with 12 bases sitting between them. Germline CDR1 and CDR2: LNHDA and SQIVND (reference sequence). CDR3 coding DNA: TGTGCCAGTAGTACCTCCTGGGGCATGAACACTGAAGCTTTCTTT. Translated: CASSTSWGMNTEAFF.

With regard to this clone: Other DNA sequences in the sample encode the same CDR3. The CDR3 reads CASSLGVSSYNEQFF. For the CDR3, the DNA is TGTGCCAGCAGCTTGGGAGTTAGCTCCTACAATGAGCAGTTCTTC. V is TRBV5-6 and J is TRBJ2-1; D is undetermined. V lost 0 bases and J lost 0, with 7 bases in between. Germline CDR1 SGHDT, CDR2 YYEEEE. This CDR3 is built from 15 residues.

V gene TRBV19 combines with J gene TRBJ2-7; TRBD2 matches 9 bases. J gave up 4 bases and V 8 bases, and 9 bases lay outside the gene matches. CDR1 and CDR2 from the germline V gene are LNHDA and SQIVND (reference sequence). The CDR3 runs 14 residues. In nucleotides, the CDR3 is TGTGCCAGTTCAAAGCGGGAGGTGACTTACGAGCAGTACTTC. It codes for CASSKREVTYEQYF.

With respect to this clone: The same CDR3 also results from other DNA sequences found in this sample. The chain carries TRBV6-5 and TRBJ2-7, with 11 bases identical to TRBD2. The trim removed 0 bases at V and 4 bases at J, leaving 2 bases unmatched. The CDR3 is made up of 15 amino acids. In germline, CDR1 is MNHEY, CDR2 SVGAGI. CDR3 sequence (DNA): TGTGCCAGCAGTTACTCACTAGCGGGGGCGTACGAGCAGTACTTC. As protein: CASSYSLAGAYEQYF.

The rearrangement uses TRBV18 and TRBJ1-3; 7 nucleotides align to TRBD1. The CDR3 is made up of 14 amino acids. Germline values: CDR1 KGHSH, CDR2 LQKENI. With 6 bases clipped from V and 0 bases from J, the junction kept 2 bases outside the gene matches. CDR3 amino acids: CASSGQASGNTIYF. The CDR3 coding sequence is TGTGCCAGCTCCGGACAGGCCTCTGGAAACACCATATATTTT.

The V and J genes are TRBV7-9 and TRBJ1-2, with a weak D call TRBD1 (6 bases). The V and J ends lost 1 base and 8 bases respectively, with 14 bases between them. The CDR3 is made up of 14 amino acids. Germline V gives CDR1 SEHNR, CDR2 FQNEAQ (reference sequence). This chain's CDR3 is CASSLVSGVYGYTF. The CDR3 DNA reads as TGTGCCAGCAGCTTAGTCTCAGGGGTGTACGGCTACACCTTC. Looking up the rest from reference TRBV7-9 and TRBJ1-2 gives the full variable domain: DTGVSQNPRHKITKRGQNVTFRCDPISEHNRLYWYRQTLGQGPEFLTYFQNEAQLEKSRLLSDRFSAERPKGSFSTLEIQRTEQGDSAMYLCASSLVSGVYGYTFGSGTRLTVV.

The genes are TRBV5-5 and TRBJ1-1; D is unresolved. The V end was cut by 2 bases, the J end by 2 bases, with 10 bases between. Germline loops: CDR1 SGHKS, CDR2 YYEKEE (reference sequence). This CDR3 region has 14 residues. This CDR3 reads CASSLEGRNTEAFF. Here the CDR3 DNA reads TGTGCCAGCAGCTTAGAGGGTAGAAACACTGAAGCTTTCTTT.

This chain uses TRBV13 with TRBJ2-1, with D possibly matching TRBD2 (6 bases). Germline V lookup: CDR1 PRHDT, CDR2 FYEKMQ (reference sequence). CDR3 length: 17 residues. V lost 5 bases to trimming and J lost 12 bases, with 29 bases between them. This CDR3 is CASSQTSRLENLGGQFF. Written as DNA, the CDR3 is TGTGCCAGCAGCCAAACATCGAGACTAGAAAACTTAGGTGGGCAGTTCTTC.

The sample holds one count of this clone. This sequence joins TRBV29-1 and TRBJ2-1; D unclear. Trimming removed 8 bases from V and 1 base from J, with 12 bases in between. This CDR3 is built from 13 residues. Germline-derived CDR1 and CDR2 are SQVTM and ANQGSEA. As DNA, the CDR3 is TGCAGCTCCCGGGCGGAGTCCTACAATGAGCAGTTCTTC. Translated, it gives CSSRAESYNEQFF.

The V call is TRBV6-6, the J call TRBJ2-2, with TRBD2 as a possible D gene (7 bases). V lost 2 bases to trimming and J lost 4 bases, with 14 bases between them. The CDR3 consists of 16 residues. Per germline, CDR1 MNHNY and CDR2 SVGAGI (reference sequence). This chain's CDR3 is CASSYGTGGGTGELFF. The DNA of the CDR3 is TGTGCCAGCAGTTACGGAACGGGGGGCGGCACCGGGGAGCTGTTTTTT.

This chain connects TRBV7-2 to TRBJ1-2; TRBD1 agrees at 7 bases. CDR3 size: 14 residues. Germline V gene lookup returns CDR1 SGHTA and CDR2 FQGNSA. V was pared by 1 base and J by 5 bases, with 4 bases of the junction left unmatched. The CDR3 DNA reads as TGTGCCAGCAGCTTAGGACAGGGCCCTTATGGCTACACCTTC. Amino acid sequence: CASSLGQGPYGYTF. The complete variable domain, with remaining parts taken from reference TRBV7-2 and TRBJ1-2, reads GAGVSQSPSNKVTEKGKDVELRCDPISGHTALYWYRQSLGQGLEFLIYFQGNSAPDKSGLPSDRFSAERTGGSVSTLTIQRTQQEDSAVYLCASSLGQGPYGYTFGSGTRLTVV.

The gene calls are TRBV7-9 and TRBJ2-7, with D possibly being TRBD2 (6 bases). The V gene lost 1 base and the J gene lost 4 bases, with 17 bases spanning the gap. The germline V gene has CDR1 SEHNR and CDR2 FQNEAQ (reference sequence). The CDR3 has 16 amino acids. This CDR3 is CASSLGGAGTWYEQYF. In DNA, the CDR3 is TGTGCCAGCAGCTTAGGCGGGGCAGGGACCTGGTACGAGCAGTACTTC.

The chain combines TRBV5-4 with TRBJ1-2, with no clear D. The CDR3 consists of 13 residues. The V gene's germline CDR1 is SGHNT and CDR2 YYREEE (reference sequence). The V end lost 0 bases, the J end lost 8 bases, and 11 bases lay between the germline ends. This chain's CDR3 is CASSLEPLGGYTF. DNA for the CDR3: TGTGCCAGCAGCTTGGAACCCCTTGGAGGCTACACCTTC.

The table lists this clone with a few counts. The chain carries TRBV6-5 and TRBJ1-6; D uncertain. V was trimmed by 6 bases and J by 7 bases, leaving 10 bases between them. Germline V lookup: CDR1 MNHEY, CDR2 SVGAGI. CDR3 length: 13 residues. CDR3 nucleotide sequence: TGTGCCAGCAGGATGGGTTCCAATTCACCCCTCCACTTT. Translating it yields CASRMGSNSPLHF.

The chain carries TRBV2 and TRBJ2-1; TRBD2 aligns across 11 bases. Germline CDR1 reads SNHLY; CDR2 reads FYNNEI. The CDR3 sequence is 15 residues long. V shed 10 bases, J shed 1 base, and the junction held 6 bases outside the gene matches. CDR3: CATSLAGGSYNEQFF. Here the CDR3 DNA reads TGTGCCACGTCGTTAGCGGGGGGGTCCTACAATGAGCAGTTCTTC.

The DNA for the CDR3 is TGTGCCAGCAGGGCGGGACCATCGGGGACCGGGGAGCTGTTTTTT. Protein: CASRAGPSGTGELFF. The J gene is TRBJ2-2, the V gene TRBV2, with D perhaps matching TRBD2 (6 bases). From germline, CDR1 is SNHLY and CDR2 FYNNEI. Trimming cost V 6 bases and J 5 bases, with 16 bases left between them. The CDR3 length is 15 residues.

This clone was recorded only once. The CDR3 nucleotides read TGTGCCAGCAGCTTACTCGGAGGGTGGGGGTTCTTC. It codes for CASSLLGGWGFF. V gene TRBV7-2 combines with J gene TRBJ2-1; possible D gene TRBD2, 6 bases. Germline V gene sequence: CDR1 SGHTA, CDR2 FQGNSA. There are 12 residues in the CDR3. V was shortened by 2 bases and J by 15 bases, with 14 bases between the two germline ends.

This chain connects TRBV10-3 to TRBJ2-1, with 7 bases matching TRBD2. Germline trimming cut 4 bases from V and 4 bases from J; bases unmatched to any gene: 10. The CDR3 spans 16 residues. The germline V gene encodes CDR1 ENHRY and CDR2 SYGVKD. The CDR3 coding sequence is TGTGCCATCAGTGGACGCCGGGGGGAAAATTACAATGAGCAGTTCTTC. Protein: CAISGRRGENYNEQFF.

The chain combines TRBV6-1 with TRBJ2-2, with D possibly being TRBD2 (7 bases). V lost 9 bases, J lost 4 bases, and 12 bases lay in between. Germline CDR1 is MNHNS and CDR2 is SASEGT. This CDR3 region has 13 residues. CDR3 bases: TGTGCCAGTAGGGAGGGGGGCACCGGGGAGCTGTTTTTT. Its protein product is CASREGGTGELFF.

The chain couples TRBV4-1 to TRBJ2-7; no reliable D call. Per the germline V gene, CDR1 is MGHRA and CDR2 is YSYEKL. Trimming shortened V by 1 base and J by 0 bases, and 10 bases separated the two germline ends. The CDR3 has 15 residues. In DNA form, the CDR3 reads TGCGCCAGCAGCCAAGGGGAAAGGAGCTCCTACGAGCAGTACTTC. Its protein is CASSQGERSSYEQYF.